This T cell receptor (beta chain) comes out of a study of beta chain features in type 1 diabetes. General study results and limits: Whether TCRB rearrangement is influenced by HLA type was left unresolved in this analysis. All four CD4+ subsets from Type 1 diabetes patients carried moderately but significantly shorter TCRB CDR3s. There was a possibility that cDNA sequencing over-represented cells with high TCR expression. Patients showed naive, central memory and Treg TCRB repertoires that appeared more similar than those of healthy donors.

Comments on this clone: Its antigen is undetermined.

The length of the CDR3 is 13 residues. Trimming took 4 bases from V and 3 from J, leaving 10 bases between them. The germline CDR1 and CDR2 sequences are SGHRS and YFSETQ. Sequencing targeted expressed TCRB transcripts, as all isolated RNA had been reverse transcribed. Generated by immunoSEQ multiplex PCR, the TCRdb table keeps only in-frame clones and is missing some. The profile shows roughly 700,000 clones, 13% of them singletons. V is TRBV5-1 and J is TRBJ1-1, with D perhaps matching TRBD1 (6 bases). The source of this sequence is a man between 18 and 29 years old with type 1 diabetes. Sequencing was done on a sample of naive CD4+ T cells from blood. The CDR3 coding sequence is TGCGCCAGCAGCGCAGGGGTGGACACTGAAGCTTTCTTT. Translating gives CASSAGVDTEAFF.